The sequence of this TCR beta chain was determined in a study of blood T cell repertoires in COVID-19 (TCRdb year 2020). Broadly, across the study: Samples from collaborators originated in the United States, Italy and Spain and spanned both the acute and convalescent phases of COVID-19. The sample metadata nearly always contained a de-identified subject ID, COVID-19 status, age in years and sex. The samples were drawn from the first 160 participants of the ongoing ImmuneRACE study and from 950 to 1,500 subjects provided by 6 global collaborators. The prospective study material was composed of cDNA or gDNA derived from T cells, B-cell-depleted T cells, or PBMCs. HLA class I and class II types, where available, came from metadata supplied by the sample provider rather than from assay-based typing. The repertoires were released in a freely available public database meant as a resource for research on the immune response to SARS-CoV-2. Deeply sampled blood TCRbeta repertoires from subjects exposed to, actively infected with, or recovered from COVID-19 were included in the dataset. Overall results and qualifications from the work: The amount of clinical and demographic metadata varied by source and participant and was provided uncurated.

Points on this clone: This receptor's antigen is unknown. Base-call qualities are not available, and no considerably larger clone is one nucleotide away.

TCRbeta CDR3 regions were amplified from genomic DNA using the immunoSEQ Assay, a bias-controlled multiplex PCR. In the paper's pipeline: The number of nucleated cells in each sample was estimated by amplification of reference gene primers within the assay. To quantify the absolute abundance of each unique TCRbeta CDR3 rearrangement, sequence reads were collapsed and filtered. For each sample, productive Simpson clonality was calculated as the square root of Simpson's diversity index over productive rearrangements. TCRdb re-hosts the immuneACCESS table, in-frame sequences only. Its copies lack some clones; in the studies checked, an unresolved V gene accounts for under half of them, and the cause for the rest is not known. The V and J calls and clone size were taken over from that table, and D and trimming were inferred from the DNA. This sample is represented by fewer than 70,000 clones; more than 70% of them were singletons. The biggest ten clones account for 7.5% to 10% of the sample.

Trimming removed 0 bases from V and 2 bases from J, leaving 14 bases between the germline ends. Looking up the germline V gene yields CDR1 SGHDT and CDR2 YYEEEE. Measured from the cysteine to the phenylalanine, the CDR3 is 16 residues long. The kept DNA is CDR3 alone, 48 bases in frame from the first base. Whole blood was collected in K2EDTA tubes by collaborating institutions according to the institutions' own protocols. For TCRbeta analysis, collaborators shipped samples in one of three forms: frozen whole blood, isolated PBMCs, or DNA extracted from either of those sample types. The sequenced sample consisted of peripheral blood. This receptor was taken from a man aged 50-59 years with active COVID-19. The V and J genes are TRBV5-6 and TRBJ1-1, with a weak D call of TRBD1 (6 bases match). The nucleotide sequence reads TGTGCCAGCAGCTTGGCCAGCGGGGGCGGTAACACTGAAGCTTTCTTT. It translates to CASSLASGGGNTEAFF.